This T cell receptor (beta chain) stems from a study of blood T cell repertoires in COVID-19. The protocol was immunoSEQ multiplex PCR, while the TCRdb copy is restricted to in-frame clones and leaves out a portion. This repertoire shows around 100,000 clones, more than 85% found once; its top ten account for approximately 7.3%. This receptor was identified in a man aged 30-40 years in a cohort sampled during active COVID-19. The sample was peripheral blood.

The CDR3 DNA sequence: TGTGCCTGGAGTGCAGCGAACACCGGGGAGCTGTTTTTT. Amino acid sequence: CAWSAANTGELFF. The rearrangement joins TRBV30 to TRBJ2-2; D is unresolved. Germline V gene data show CDR1 as GTSNPN and CDR2 as SVGIG (reference sequence). CDR3 length equals 13 residues. Trimming stripped 1 base from V and 0 bases from J, with 3 bases between.